The clone carrying this TCR beta chain was seen a handful of times. Its cognate antigen is unknown. These data belong to a study of blood T cells in healthy people across ages. Study-wide results and limits: Roughly linear declines in TCR beta diversity per million T cells occurred with age.

A second about 7 to 11 cycle PCR used barcoded and J-beta primers. A single record per CDR3 protein comes from TCRdb applying MiXCR to the 5' RACE reads. The sample records some 890,000 distinct CDR3 sequences, just under 30% being singletons. Germline values: CDR1 MGHRA, CDR2 YSYEKL. Trimming took 0 bases from V and 4 from J; bases not matched to a gene: 11. CDR3 length equals 17 residues. The sample was also reused in another study, on T cells of mothers and their children.

Sequences were obtained from blood. The TCR sequence derives from a woman in her 40s in good health. This chain links TRBV4-1 with TRBJ2-7; 8 positions agree with TRBD2. This CDR3 is CASSQDHEAGEQYEQYF. In DNA form, the CDR3 reads TGCGCCAGCAGCCAAGATCACGAAGCGGGGGAACAATACGAGCAGTACTTC.